This T cell receptor beta chain was profiled in a study of OX40 agonist ivuxolimab in advanced cancers. For the study at large: Prior checkpoint blockade (anti-PD-1, anti-PD-L1 or anti-CTLA-4) was permitted; approximately 40% had it. Study-wide points: Circulating CD4+ and CD8+ T cells showed clonal expansion by week 6 at 0.1 to 3.0 mg/kg.

Per the germline V gene, CDR1 is SGDLS and CDR2 is YYNGEE. The V end was cut by 0 bases, the J end by 4 bases, with 11 bases between. This CDR3 has 15 residues. A word on this clone: Its antigen remains unidentified.

TCRdb keeps only in-frame clones here, not all; method: immunoSEQ multiplex PCR. The repertoire holds fewer than 50,000 clones, with approximately 90% as singletons. The J gene is TRBJ1-5, the V gene TRBV9; D not resolved. The TCR was taken from an adult with an advanced solid tumor such as melanoma, head and neck, liver or kidney cancer. Material: CD4+ or CD8+ T cells sorted from blood, obtained in a trial of the OX40 agonist ivuxolimab. DNA for the CDR3: TGTGCCAGCAGCGTAGATCTGACCGTGAATCAGCCCCAGCATTTT. As protein: CASSVDLTVNQPQHF.